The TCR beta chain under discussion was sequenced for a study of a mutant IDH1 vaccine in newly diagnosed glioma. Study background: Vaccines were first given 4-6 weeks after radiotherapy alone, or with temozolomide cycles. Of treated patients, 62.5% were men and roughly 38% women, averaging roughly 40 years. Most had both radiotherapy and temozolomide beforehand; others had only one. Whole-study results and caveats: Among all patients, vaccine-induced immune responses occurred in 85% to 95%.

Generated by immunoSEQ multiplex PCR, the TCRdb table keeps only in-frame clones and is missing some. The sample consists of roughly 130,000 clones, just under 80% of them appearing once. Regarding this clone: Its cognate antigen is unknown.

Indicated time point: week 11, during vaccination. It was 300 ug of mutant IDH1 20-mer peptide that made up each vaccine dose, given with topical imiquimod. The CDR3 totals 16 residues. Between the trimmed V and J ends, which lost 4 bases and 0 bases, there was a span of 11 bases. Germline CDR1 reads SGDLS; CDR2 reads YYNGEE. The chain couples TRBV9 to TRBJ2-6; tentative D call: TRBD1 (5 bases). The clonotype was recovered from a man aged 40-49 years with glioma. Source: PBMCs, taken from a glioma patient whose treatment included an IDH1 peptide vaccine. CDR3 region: CASSPRQLSGANVLTF. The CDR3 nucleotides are TGTGCCAGCAGCCCAAGACAGCTCTCTGGGGCCAACGTCCTGACTTTC.